These 18 T cell receptor beta chains were all obtained from the same sample, sequenced in a study of blood T cell repertoires in COVID-19. Assay used: immunoSEQ multiplex PCR; TCRdb lists only in-frame clones, some missing. The table shows 90,000 to 100,000 clones, with about four fifths occurring only once. The sample was peripheral blood. The source of these receptors is a man between 65 and 85 years old with acute or convalescent COVID-19.

This clone occurred a few times. In DNA form, the CDR3 reads TGTGCCACCAGTTTACAGGGGATTGAAAAACTGTTTTTT. Translation gives CATSLQGIEKLFF. This chain uses TRBV15 with TRBJ1-4; 7 bases align to TRBD1. Germline V gives CDR1 LNHNV, CDR2 YYDKDF (reference sequence). After removal of 6 bases from V and 7 bases from J, the junction contained 5 bases not matched to a gene. CDR3 length equals 13 residues.

V is TRBV3-1 (or the pseudogene TRBV3-2) and J is TRBJ2-3, with TRBD2 as a possible D gene (5 bases). The germline V gene has CDR1 LGHDT and CDR2 YNNKEL (reference sequence). The CDR3 spans 11 residues. V was cut by 11 bases and J by 8 bases, with 14 bases left in between. CDR3 protein: CAGREVGTQYF. CDR3 bases: TGTGCCGGGAGAGAGGTGGGTACGCAGTATTTT.

This clone was counted between two and nine times. The chain employs TRBV2 and TRBJ2-7; D not certain. CDR1 is SNHLY, CDR2 FYNNEI, per germline. V was pared by 6 bases and J by 6 bases, with 21 bases between. The CDR3 is 15 amino acids. CDR3 DNA sequence: TGTGCCAGCAGCGTAACGAGCCCGAAAGTCCCCGAGCAGTACTTC. It encodes CASSVTSPKVPEQYF.

This chain links TRBV7-3 with TRBJ1-5, with 8 bases lining up with TRBD1. V was pared by 5 bases and J by 5 bases, with 2 bases of the junction left unmatched. Germline V gene lookup returns CDR1 SGHTA and CDR2 FQGTGA. There are 13 residues in the CDR3. CDR3 sequence: CASSATGDQPQHF. Written as DNA, the CDR3 is TGTGCCAGCAGCGCGACAGGGGATCAGCCCCAGCATTTT.

The DNA for the CDR3 is TGTGCCACCAGTGACCAAGGACTAGCGGCGGAAGGTGAGCAGTTCTTC. Translated: CATSDQGLAAEGEQFF. The chain employs TRBV24-1 and TRBJ2-1; 10 bases are shared with TRBD2. Germline CDR1 and CDR2: KGHDR and SFDVKD. The trim removed 4 bases at V and 9 bases at J, leaving 11 bases unmatched. The CDR3 consists of 16 residues.

The chain has TRBV18 and TRBJ2-1, with TRBD2 matching over 9 bases. This CDR3 spans 14 amino acids. Unmatched junction bases numbered 8, after V lost 6 bases and J lost 8 bases. CDR1 is KGHSH and CDR2 is LQKENI in the germline V gene. The CDR3, as DNA: TGTGCCAGCTCGCCCACTAGCGGGTACTATGAGCAGTTCTTC. It encodes CASSPTSGYYEQFF.

This clone has just one count. V usage is TRBV6-1 and J usage is TRBJ1-1; 7 bases match TRBD1. The CDR3 runs 19 residues. In germline, CDR1 is MNHNS, CDR2 SASEGT. The V gene end was trimmed by 4 bases and the J gene end by 11 bases; junction bases not matched to a gene: 28. The CDR3 DNA reads as TGTGCCAGCAGTGTCCCCAGGGCGGCAGGGGGACCGCCCCGTCCCCGGGCTTTCTTT. Protein product: CASSVPRAAGGPPRPRAFF.

J is TRBJ1-1 and V is TRBV9, with D tentatively TRBD1 (6 bases). This CDR3 region has 16 residues. CDR1 is SGDLS, CDR2 YYNGEE, per germline. The V end lost 1 base, the J end lost 3 bases, and 16 bases lay between the germline ends. Here the CDR3 reads CASSVTPQGFYTEAFF. The DNA for the CDR3 is TGTGCCAGCAGCGTAACCCCACAGGGTTTCTACACTGAAGCTTTCTTT.

This chain uses TRBV6-5 with TRBJ1-6; 9 bases align to TRBD1. V lost 7 bases and J lost 7; bases outside the gene matches: 8. The germline CDR1 and CDR2 sequences are MNHEY and SVGAGI. The CDR3 contains 15 residues. DNA of the CDR3: TGTGCCAGCAATTTACCGGGACAGGGAAATTCACCCCTCCACTTT. Amino acids: CASNLPGQGNSPLHF.

This chain joins TRBV4-2 and TRBJ1-2; D call uncertain. Between the trimmed V and J ends, which lost 0 bases and 8 bases, there was a span of 13 bases. This CDR3 spans 14 amino acids. CDR1 and CDR2 (germline): LGHNA, YNFKEQ. CDR3 coding DNA: TGTGCCAGCAGCCAAGATGTCGCGGCCCCAGGCTACACCTTC. Residues: CASSQDVAAPGYTF.

The rearrangement links TRBV9 to TRBJ1-5, with D unclear. The CDR3 has 15 residues. V lost 0 bases, J lost 1 base, and 8 bases lay in between. Per germline, CDR1 SGDLS and CDR2 YYNGEE. The CDR3 loop is CASSVGPLSNQPQHF. The CDR3 DNA is TGTGCCAGCAGCGTAGGGCCCCTCAGCAATCAGCCCCAGCATTTT.

This sequence joins TRBV4-2 and TRBJ1-2; no clear D gene. The CDR3 totals 13 residues. V was cut by 2 bases and J by 2 bases, with 6 bases left in between. Germline V gene data show CDR1 as LGHNA and CDR2 as YNFKEQ. CDR3 in amino acids: CASSQQKNYGYTF. The CDR3 coding sequence is TGTGCCAGCAGCCAACAGAAGAACTATGGCTACACCTTC.

As regards this clone: The germline gene is not matched at one end of the junction; a read error may be the cause. The genes are TRBV14 and TRBJ2-7, with 7 nucleotides matching TRBD1. The germline gives CDR1 SGHDN, CDR2 FVKESK. The CDR3 has 17 amino acids. The CDR3: CASSQLTPGTVSNEQYF. The CDR3 DNA is TGTGCCAGCAGCCAATTGACTCCCGGGACAGTCTCCAACGAGCAGTACTTC.

The chain recombines TRBV5-1 with TRBJ2-7; TRBD2 matches 8 bases. J was trimmed by 3 bases and V by 2 bases; bases with no gene match: 4. The germline V gene has CDR1 SGHRS and CDR2 YFSETQ. The CDR3 is 14 amino acids. CDR3 protein: CASSLSGGRYEQYF. In DNA, the CDR3 is TGCGCCAGCAGCTTAAGCGGGGGACGCTACGAGCAGTACTTC.

The chain links TRBV18 to TRBJ2-7; D is perhaps TRBD1 (6 bases). The CDR3 is 13 residues long. V dropped 6 bases and J dropped 2 bases, with 11 bases sitting between them. Germline CDR1 is KGHSH and CDR2 is LQKENI. The CDR3 loop is CASSLGQPYEQYF. The DNA of the CDR3 is TGTGCCAGCTCCCTGGGACAACCCTACGAGCAGTACTTC.

J is TRBJ2-1 and V is TRBV6-2 or TRBV6-3; D is possibly TRBD2 (7 bases). Germline values: CDR1 MNHEY, CDR2 SVGEGT. This CDR3 has 16 residues. The ends were cut back, 0 bases at V and 2 bases at J, with 11 bases in the middle. The CDR3 loop reads CASSYSGGAPYNEQFF. CDR3 nucleotide sequence: TGTGCCAGCAGTTACTCGGGGGGGGCCCCCTACAATGAGCAGTTCTTC.

The chain has TRBV5-1 and TRBJ2-7, with a weak D call TRBD2 (5 bases). The CDR3 loop spans 16 amino acids. Germline V gives CDR1 SGHRS, CDR2 YFSETQ. The ends were cut back, 5 bases at V and 0 bases at J, with 18 bases in the middle. The CDR3 DNA is TGCGCCAGCAGAGCTACCTTGGACTCCTTCTCCTACGAGCAGTACTTC. This encodes CASRATLDSFSYEQYF.

This clone was counted a single time. This chain links TRBV11-3 with TRBJ2-2, with TRBD1 matching over 8 bases. The junction had 4 bases not matched to a gene; V was cut back by 0 bases and J by 4 bases. This CDR3 comprises 16 residues. CDR1 SGHNT and CDR2 YENEEA come from the germline V gene. DNA for the CDR3: TGTGCCAGCAGCTTAGAGGCAGGGGGCGTCACCGGGGAGCTGTTTTTT. Translating gives CASSLEAGGVTGELFF.